One T cell receptor beta chain is described in this entry. As yet, its antigen is unknown. Relative to the germline gene, one junction end is altered; a read error may explain this. CDR1 is MGHRA, CDR2 YSYEKL, per germline. CDR3 length: 14 residues. The sample belongs to a study of cytomegalovirus exposure and HLA in healthy donors. Study findings and constraints: A few chains linked to CMV were shown in vitro to be specific for CMV antigens. In a later analysis, the majority of CMV-associated beta chains seemingly showed HLA restriction. HLA alleles were associated with some 16,000 TCR beta sequences in a later analysis at 0.05 false discovery rate. Donor immune exposure was known only as CMV serostatus.

PCR amplification relied on 60 Vbeta primers (plus 13 Jbeta primers). The assay was immunoSEQ multiplex PCR, and TCRdb's table has in-frame clones only and misses some. Its table records fewer than 100,000 clones. This receptor was identified in a man aged 50 to 59 in good health and CMV-seronegative. This rearrangement joins TRBV4-1 to TRBJ2-7; tentatively, D is TRBD1 (6 bases). The sample was PBMCs. CDR3 nucleotides: TGCACCAGCAGCCACCGGGACACCTCCTACGAGCAGTACTTC. The encoded protein is CTSSHRDTSYEQYF.